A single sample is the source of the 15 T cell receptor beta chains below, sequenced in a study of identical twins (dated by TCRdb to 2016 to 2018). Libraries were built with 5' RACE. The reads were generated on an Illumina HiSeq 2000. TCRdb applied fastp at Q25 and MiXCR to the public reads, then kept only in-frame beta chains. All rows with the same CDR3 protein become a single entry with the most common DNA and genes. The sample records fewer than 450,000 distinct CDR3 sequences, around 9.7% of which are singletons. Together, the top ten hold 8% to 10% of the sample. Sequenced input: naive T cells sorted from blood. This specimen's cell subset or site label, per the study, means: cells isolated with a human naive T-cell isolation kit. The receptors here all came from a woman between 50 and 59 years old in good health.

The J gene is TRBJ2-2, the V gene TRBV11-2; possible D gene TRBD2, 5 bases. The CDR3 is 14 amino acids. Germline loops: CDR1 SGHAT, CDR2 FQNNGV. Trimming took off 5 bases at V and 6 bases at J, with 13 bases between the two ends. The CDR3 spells CASSPPRVAGELFF. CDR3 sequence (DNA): TGTGCCAGCAGCCCCCCGCGGGTTGCCGGGGAGCTGTTTTTT.

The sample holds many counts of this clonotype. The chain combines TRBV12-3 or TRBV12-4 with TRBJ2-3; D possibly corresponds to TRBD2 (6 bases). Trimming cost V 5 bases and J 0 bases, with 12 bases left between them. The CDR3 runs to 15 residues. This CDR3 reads CASSAGLTSTDTQYF. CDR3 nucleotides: TGTGCCAGCAGTGCTGGACTAACTAGCACAGATACGCAGTATTTT.

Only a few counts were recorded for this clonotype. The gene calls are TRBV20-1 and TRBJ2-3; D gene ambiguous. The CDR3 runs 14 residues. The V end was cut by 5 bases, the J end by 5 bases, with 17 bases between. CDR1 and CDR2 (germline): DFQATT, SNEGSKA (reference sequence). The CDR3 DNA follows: TGCAGTGCTCAATTTTTTCTAGGGAAAGATACGCAGTATTTT. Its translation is CSAQFFLGKDTQYF.

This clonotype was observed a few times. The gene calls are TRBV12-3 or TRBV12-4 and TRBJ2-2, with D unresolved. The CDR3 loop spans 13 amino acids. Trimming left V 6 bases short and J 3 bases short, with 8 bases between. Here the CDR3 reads CASSPSYTGELFF. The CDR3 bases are TGTGCCAGCAGCCCCAGCTACACCGGGGAGCTGTTTTTT.

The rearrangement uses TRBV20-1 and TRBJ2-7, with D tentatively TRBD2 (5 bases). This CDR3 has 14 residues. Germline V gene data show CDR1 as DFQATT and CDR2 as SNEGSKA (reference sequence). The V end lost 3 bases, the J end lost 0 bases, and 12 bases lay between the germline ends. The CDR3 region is CSASSVKSSYEQYF. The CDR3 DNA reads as TGCAGTGCTAGTAGCGTCAAGAGCTCCTACGAGCAGTACTTC.

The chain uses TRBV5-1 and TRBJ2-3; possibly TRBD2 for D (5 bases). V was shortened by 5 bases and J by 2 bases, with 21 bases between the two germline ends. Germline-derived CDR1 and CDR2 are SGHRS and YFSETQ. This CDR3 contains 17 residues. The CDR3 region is CASRLVQSSLHTDTQYF. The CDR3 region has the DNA TGCGCCAGCAGGCTTGTACAATCTAGCCTCCACACAGATACGCAGTATTTT.

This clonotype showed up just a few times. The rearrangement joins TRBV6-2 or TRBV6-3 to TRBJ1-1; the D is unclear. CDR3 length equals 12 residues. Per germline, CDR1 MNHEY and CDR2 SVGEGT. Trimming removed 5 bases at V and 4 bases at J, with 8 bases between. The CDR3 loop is CASSIDGTEAFF. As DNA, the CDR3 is TGTGCCAGCAGTATAGATGGCACTGAAGCTTTCTTT.

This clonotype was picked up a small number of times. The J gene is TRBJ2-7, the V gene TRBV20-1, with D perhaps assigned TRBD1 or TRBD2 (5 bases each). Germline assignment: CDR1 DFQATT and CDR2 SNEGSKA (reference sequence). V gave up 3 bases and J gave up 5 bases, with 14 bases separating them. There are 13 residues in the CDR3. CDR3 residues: CSASRPGRDEQYF. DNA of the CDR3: TGCAGTGCTAGTAGGCCAGGGCGGGACGAGCAGTACTTC.

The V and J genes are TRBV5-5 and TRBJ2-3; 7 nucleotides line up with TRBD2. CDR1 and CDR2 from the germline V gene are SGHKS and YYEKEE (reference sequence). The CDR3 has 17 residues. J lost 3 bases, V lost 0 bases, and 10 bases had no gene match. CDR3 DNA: TGTGCCAGCAGCTTGGCGTGGGAGGGGTTGGGGACAGATACGCAGTATTTT. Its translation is CASSLAWEGLGTDTQYF.

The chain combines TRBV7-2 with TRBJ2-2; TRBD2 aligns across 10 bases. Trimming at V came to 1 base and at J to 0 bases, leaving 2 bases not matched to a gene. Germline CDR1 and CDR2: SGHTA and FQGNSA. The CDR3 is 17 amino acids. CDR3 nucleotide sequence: TGTGCCAGCAGCTTAGGAACTAGCGGGACGAACACCGGGGAGCTGTTTTTT. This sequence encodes CASSLGTSGTNTGELFF.

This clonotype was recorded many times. CDR3 sequence: CASSLRENYGYTF. As DNA, the CDR3 is TGTGCCAGCAGCCTCAGGGAGAACTATGGCTACACCTTC. The chain uses TRBV3-1 and TRBJ1-2; D is possibly TRBD1 (5 bases). The V and J ends lost 4 bases and 2 bases respectively, with 8 bases between them. CDR3 size: 13 residues. Germline lookup yields CDR1 LGHDT and CDR2 YNNKEL (reference sequence).

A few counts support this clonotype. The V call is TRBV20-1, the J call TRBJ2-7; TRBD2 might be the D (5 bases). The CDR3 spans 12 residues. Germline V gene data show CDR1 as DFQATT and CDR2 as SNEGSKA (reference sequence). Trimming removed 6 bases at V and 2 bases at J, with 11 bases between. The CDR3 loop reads CSAQDSTYEQYF. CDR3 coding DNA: TGCAGTGCCCAGGACTCCACCTACGAGCAGTACTTC.

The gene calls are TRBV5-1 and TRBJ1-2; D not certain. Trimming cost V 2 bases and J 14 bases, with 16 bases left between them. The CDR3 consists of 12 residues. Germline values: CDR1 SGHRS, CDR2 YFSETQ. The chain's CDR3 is CASSFGGNDSTF. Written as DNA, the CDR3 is TGCGCCAGCAGCTTTGGCGGTAACGATTCAACCTTC.

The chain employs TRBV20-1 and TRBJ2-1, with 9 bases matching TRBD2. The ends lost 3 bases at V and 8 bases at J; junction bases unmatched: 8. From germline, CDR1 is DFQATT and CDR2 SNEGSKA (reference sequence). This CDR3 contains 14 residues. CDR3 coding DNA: TGCAGTGCTAGGGGGCGGGAGGGCCTCCATGAGCAGTTCTTC. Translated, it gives CSARGREGLHEQFF.

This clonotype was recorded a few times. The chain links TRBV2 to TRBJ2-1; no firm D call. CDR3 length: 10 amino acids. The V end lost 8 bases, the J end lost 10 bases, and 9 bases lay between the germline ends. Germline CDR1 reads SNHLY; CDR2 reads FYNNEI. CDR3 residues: CASQVREQFF. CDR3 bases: TGTGCCAGCCAAGTTAGGGAGCAGTTCTTC.